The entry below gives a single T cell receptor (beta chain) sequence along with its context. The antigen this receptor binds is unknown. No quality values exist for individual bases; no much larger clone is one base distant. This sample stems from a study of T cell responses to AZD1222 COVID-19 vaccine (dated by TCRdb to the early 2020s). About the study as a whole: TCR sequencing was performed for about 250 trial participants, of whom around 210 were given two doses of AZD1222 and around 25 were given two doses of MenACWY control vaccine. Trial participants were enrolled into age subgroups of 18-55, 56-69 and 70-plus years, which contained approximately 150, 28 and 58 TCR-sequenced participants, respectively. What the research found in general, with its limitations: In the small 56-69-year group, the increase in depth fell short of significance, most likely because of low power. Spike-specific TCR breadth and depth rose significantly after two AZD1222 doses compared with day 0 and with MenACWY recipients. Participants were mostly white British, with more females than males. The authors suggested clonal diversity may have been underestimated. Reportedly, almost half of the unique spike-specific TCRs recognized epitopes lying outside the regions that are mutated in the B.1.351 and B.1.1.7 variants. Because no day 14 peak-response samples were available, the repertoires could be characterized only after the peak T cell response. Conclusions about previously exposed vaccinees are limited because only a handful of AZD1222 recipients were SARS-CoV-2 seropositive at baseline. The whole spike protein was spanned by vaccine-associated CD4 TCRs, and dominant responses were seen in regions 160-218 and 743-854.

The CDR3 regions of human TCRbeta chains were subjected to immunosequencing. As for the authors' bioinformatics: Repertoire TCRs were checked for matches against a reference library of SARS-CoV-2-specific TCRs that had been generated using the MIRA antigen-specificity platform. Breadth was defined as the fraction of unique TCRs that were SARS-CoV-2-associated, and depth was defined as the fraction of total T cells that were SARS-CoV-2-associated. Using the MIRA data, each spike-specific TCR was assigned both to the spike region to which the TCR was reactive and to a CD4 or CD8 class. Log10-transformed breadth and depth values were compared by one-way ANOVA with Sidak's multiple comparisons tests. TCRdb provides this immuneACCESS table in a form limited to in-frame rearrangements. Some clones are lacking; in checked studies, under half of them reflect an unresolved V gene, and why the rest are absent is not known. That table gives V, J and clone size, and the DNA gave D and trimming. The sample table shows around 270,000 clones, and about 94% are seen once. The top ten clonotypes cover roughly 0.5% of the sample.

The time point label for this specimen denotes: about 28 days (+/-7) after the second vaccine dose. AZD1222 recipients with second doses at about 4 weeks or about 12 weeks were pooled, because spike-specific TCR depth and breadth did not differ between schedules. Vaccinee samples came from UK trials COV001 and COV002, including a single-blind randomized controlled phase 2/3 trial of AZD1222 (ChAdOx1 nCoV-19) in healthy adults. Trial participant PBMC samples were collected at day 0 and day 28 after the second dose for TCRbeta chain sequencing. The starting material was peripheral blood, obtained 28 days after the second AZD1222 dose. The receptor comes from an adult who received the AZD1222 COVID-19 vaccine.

CDR3 loop: CASRNPGTGTYEQYF. In nucleotides, the sequence is TGTGCCAGCAGGAACCCCGGGACAGGGACCTACGAGCAGTACTTC. The chain links TRBV6-5 with TRBJ2-7, with 9 bases matching TRBD1. For this chain, trimming is 6 bases at the V end and 2 bases at the J end, and the number of junction bases without a gene match is 8. The CDR3 sequence holds 15 residues, the cysteine and phenylalanine included. Left in the record is the CDR3 DNA by itself, 45 bases read in frame from the first base. The germline V gene provides CDR1 MNHEY and CDR2 SVGAGI.